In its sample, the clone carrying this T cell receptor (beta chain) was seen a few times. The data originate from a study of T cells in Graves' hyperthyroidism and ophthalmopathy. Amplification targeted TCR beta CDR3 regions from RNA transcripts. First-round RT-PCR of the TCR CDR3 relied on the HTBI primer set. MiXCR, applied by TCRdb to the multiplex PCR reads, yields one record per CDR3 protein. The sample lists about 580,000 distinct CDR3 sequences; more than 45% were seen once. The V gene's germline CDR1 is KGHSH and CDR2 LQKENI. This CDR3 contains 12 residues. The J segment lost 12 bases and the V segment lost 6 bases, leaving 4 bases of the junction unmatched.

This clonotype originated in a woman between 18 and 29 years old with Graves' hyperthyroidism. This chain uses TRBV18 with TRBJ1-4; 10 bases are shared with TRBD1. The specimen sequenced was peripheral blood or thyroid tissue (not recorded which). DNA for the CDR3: TGTGCCAGCTCCCCCGGACAGGGGGAACTGTTTTTT. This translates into CASSPGQGELFF.